This entry features one TCR beta chain sequence. What it binds is not known. This sample was included in a study of cytomegalovirus exposure and HLA in healthy donors. The study's findings and limits: Exclusion as indistinguishable affected some V segments, including TRBV6-2 and TRBV6-3.

Use of 60 Vbeta and 13 Jbeta primers characterized the PCR. Measured with immunoSEQ multiplex PCR; TCRdb has only the in-frame clones, and not every one. The sample lists about 250,000 clones, 85% to 95% occurring once. V gave up 2 bases and J gave up 4 bases; unmatched junction bases: 11. Germline V gene data show CDR1 as LGHNT and CDR2 as FRNRAP. This CDR3 spans 17 amino acids. The rearrangement uses TRBV12-5 and TRBJ1-2, with 9 bases aligning to TRBD1. The clonotype was recovered from a girl aged 2 to 10 in good health and CMV-seronegative. Sequencing was performed on PBMCs. CDR3 residues: CASGLRDRVSWIYGYTF. DNA of the CDR3: TGTGCTAGTGGTTTGAGGGACAGGGTGAGTTGGATCTATGGCTACACCTTC.